These 30 T cell receptor beta chains originate from one sample sequenced in a study of blood T cell repertoires in COVID-19 (dated by TCRdb to 2019 to 2021). Libraries were prepared through the immunoSEQ multiplex PCR assay. What TCRdb holds here is the immuneACCESS table cut down to in-frame rearrangements. Part of the clones is not present; checked against another copy, under half of the missing clones reflect an unresolved V gene, and the others are unexplained. This sample holds about 200,000 clones; about 82% were observed only once. The ten largest clones represent around 5% of the sample. The sequenced material came from PBMCs or T cells enriched from blood (not recorded which). The receptors shown here come from a man aged 40-50 years with acute COVID-19.

The chain uses TRBV24-1 and TRBJ2-3; TRBD1 aligns across 12 bases. Germline values: CDR1 KGHDR, CDR2 SFDVKD. The J segment lost 6 bases and the V segment lost 10 bases, leaving 10 bases of the junction unmatched. The CDR3 runs 15 residues. The CDR3 spells CATNPGQGASDTQYF. CDR3 nucleotide sequence: TGTGCCACTAACCCGGGACAGGGGGCTTCGGATACGCAGTATTTT.

The chain joins TRBV27 to TRBJ2-3; TRBD1 matches 8 bases. The V segment lost 7 bases and the J segment 3 bases; nucleotides outside the gene matches: 6. In germline, CDR1 is MNHEY, CDR2 SMNVEV (reference sequence). The CDR3 length is 14 residues. The chain's CDR3 is CASNFDRGTDTQYF. In DNA, the CDR3 is TGTGCCAGCAATTTTGACAGGGGAACAGATACGCAGTATTTT.

This chain joins TRBV30 and TRBJ1-5; tentatively, D is TRBD1 (6 bases). CDR1 GTSNPN and CDR2 SVGIG come from the germline V gene (reference sequence). Trimming took 1 base from V and 7 from J, leaving 14 bases between them. The CDR3 is made up of 14 amino acids. The CDR3 protein is CAWSGGQGWQPQHF. The CDR3 DNA reads TGTGCCTGGAGTGGGGGGCAGGGGTGGCAGCCCCAGCATTTT.

V and J are TRBV19 and TRBJ2-3; no definite D call. CDR1 LNHDA and CDR2 SQIVND come from the germline V gene (reference sequence). This CDR3 region has 15 residues. V lost 4 bases and J lost 2, with 13 bases in between. In DNA form, the CDR3 reads TGTGCCAGTAGTAACAAGCGCCAACTCACAGATACGCAGTATTTT. As protein: CASSNKRQLTDTQYF.

The table lists this clone with a few counts. V usage is TRBV7-3 and J usage is TRBJ1-5; 7 nucleotides line up with TRBD1. V lost 3 bases to trimming and J lost 7 bases; unmatched junction nucleotides: 9. The CDR3 extends over 15 amino acids. Germline CDR1 is SGHTA and CDR2 is FQGTGA. In DNA form, the CDR3 reads TGTGCCAGCAGCTTTAAATCCGACAGGGCCCAGCCCCAGCATTTT. Translation gives CASSFKSDRAQPQHF.

The V and J genes are TRBV15 and TRBJ2-1; TRBD2 matches at 9 bases. Germline V CDR1 and CDR2: LNHNV, YYDKDF (reference sequence). CDR3 length: 17 amino acids. Trimming cost V 1 base and J 4 bases; bases outside gene matches: 8. CDR3 in DNA: TGTGCCACCAGCAGAGTGGGAGCGGGAGGCCCTTACAATGAGCAGTTCTTC. It specifies CATSRVGAGGPYNEQFF. Full variable domain (outside the CDR3, taken from reference TRBV15 and TRBJ2-1): DAMVIQNPRYQVTQFGKPVTLSCSQTLNHNVMYWYQQKSSQAPKLLFHYYDKDFNNEADTPDNFQSRRPNTSFCFLDIRSPGLGDTAMYLCATSRVGAGGPYNEQFFGPGTRLTVL.

V usage is TRBV15 and J usage is TRBJ2-2; 14 bases align to TRBD2. This CDR3 has 16 amino acids. The germline V gene has CDR1 LNHNV and CDR2 YYDKDF (reference sequence). The ends lost 5 bases at V and 7 bases at J; junction bases unmatched: 6. CDR3 sequence: CATSLGTSGSGGELFF. The CDR3 region has the DNA TGTGCCACCAGCCTGGGGACTAGCGGGAGCGGCGGGGAGCTGTTTTTT.

The genes are TRBV7-9 and TRBJ2-2; D gene unclear. The CDR3 has 13 amino acids. Germline CDR1 reads SEHNR; CDR2 reads FQNEAQ (reference sequence). Trimming took 5 bases from V and 14 from J, leaving 18 bases between them. The CDR3 nucleotides are TGTGCCAGCAGCCCCCAGACTCCCCCAAGACTGTTTTTT. It translates to CASSPQTPPRLFF.

The chain links TRBV28 to TRBJ1-1; D gene ambiguous. Germline loops: CDR1 MDHEN, CDR2 SYDVKM. The CDR3 spans 16 residues. Trimming took off 5 bases at V and 0 bases at J, with 16 bases between the two ends. The CDR3 here is CASSLDGRLMNTEAFF. The CDR3 region has the DNA TGTGCCAGCAGTCTCGACGGCAGACTAATGAACACTGAAGCTTTCTTT.

This chain joins TRBV3-1 (or the pseudogene TRBV3-2) and TRBJ2-2, with D possibly being TRBD2 (5 bases). The CDR3 is 13 residues long. The V gene's germline CDR1 is LGHDT and CDR2 YNNKEL (reference sequence). Between the trimmed V and J ends, which lost 4 bases and 6 bases, there was a span of 9 bases. The CDR3 sequence is CASSLSVAGELFF. CDR3 coding DNA: TGTGCCAGCAGCCTTAGCGTGGCCGGGGAGCTGTTTTTT.

This chain connects TRBV30 to TRBJ2-5; 12 nucleotides match TRBD2. The CDR3 extends over 12 amino acids. CDR1 and CDR2 (germline): GTSNPN, SVGIG (reference sequence). V gave up 6 bases and J gave up 7 bases; unmatched junction bases: 3. The CDR3 here is CACGTSGRTQYF. The CDR3 nucleotides read TGTGCCTGTGGGACTAGCGGGCGGACCCAGTACTTC.

This chain connects TRBV2 to TRBJ2-5; tentatively, D is TRBD2 (5 bases). There are 14 residues in the CDR3. V gave up 7 bases and J gave up 7 bases, with 19 bases separating them. The V gene's germline CDR1 is SNHLY and CDR2 FYNNEI. The CDR3 protein is CASKEGLGPATQYF. The CDR3 bases are TGTGCCAGCAAAGAGGGTCTGGGCCCAGCGACCCAGTACTTC.

The chain carries TRBV9 and TRBJ2-3, with 7 bases identical to TRBD2. Germline values: CDR1 SGDLS, CDR2 YYNGEE. This CDR3 is 13 amino acids long. The trim removed 3 bases at V and 9 bases at J, leaving 7 bases unmatched. DNA for the CDR3: TGTGCCAGCAGCGCCACGGGGGGAGGGACGCAGTATTTT. This translates into CASSATGGGTQYF.

V and J are TRBV28 and TRBJ1-1, with TRBD1 as a possible D gene (6 bases). The CDR3 extends over 14 amino acids. Germline CDR1 MDHEN, CDR2 SYDVKM. The V end was cut by 5 bases, the J end by 6 bases, with 16 bases between. The CDR3 here is CASSLPQGPAEAFF. The CDR3 DNA is TGTGCCAGCAGTCTGCCACAGGGTCCCGCTGAAGCTTTCTTT.

The chain combines TRBV5-6 with TRBJ2-1; 7 bases match TRBD2. CDR1 is SGHDT, CDR2 YYEEEE, per germline. V dropped 0 bases and J dropped 7; count of bases not matched to a gene: 4. CDR3 length: 14 amino acids. The CDR3 sequence is CASSLDGTINEQFF. The CDR3 region has the DNA TGTGCCAGCAGCTTGGATGGGACTATAAATGAGCAGTTCTTC.

The gene calls are TRBV4-1 and TRBJ2-7; 13 bases align to TRBD2. CDR1 and CDR2 (germline): MGHRA, YSYEKL. The CDR3 runs 17 residues. Trimming at V came to 0 bases and at J to 6 bases, leaving 8 bases not matched to a gene. In DNA form, the CDR3 reads TGCGCCAGCAGCCAAGAACCCCCGGGACTAGCGGGATCCGAGCAGTACTTC. Translating gives CASSQEPPGLAGSEQYF.

The J gene is TRBJ2-4, the V gene TRBV10-3; possibly TRBD2 for D (6 bases). Germline V lookup: CDR1 ENHRY, CDR2 SYGVKD. The length of the CDR3 is 18 residues. V was trimmed by 2 bases and J by 8 bases, leaving 25 bases between them. The CDR3 nucleotides read TGTGCCATCAGTGAGCTGTGGAGGGGCTCGGAGGTTGAGGACATTCAGTACTTC. Translating it yields CAISELWRGSEVEDIQYF.

The chain joins TRBV24-1 to TRBJ2-5, with 7 bases matching TRBD1. The junction had 9 bases not matched to a gene; V was cut back by 3 bases and J by 0 bases. Germline V gene data show CDR1 as KGHDR and CDR2 as SFDVKD. There are 17 residues in the CDR3. As DNA, the CDR3 is TGTGCCACCAGTGATGGCAGGGGACAGATGTACCAAGAGACCCAGTACTTC. Translating gives CATSDGRGQMYQETQYF.

The chain has TRBV7-3 and TRBJ2-3, with D perhaps matching TRBD2 (6 bases). The CDR3 extends over 12 amino acids. With 5 bases removed from V and 4 bases from J, the gap between germline ends came to 7 bases. Looked up from germline, CDR1 is SGHTA and CDR2 is FQGTGA. CDR3 amino acids: CASSRLADTQYF. In DNA, the CDR3 is TGTGCCAGCAGCCGACTAGCAGATACGCAGTATTTT.

The V gene is TRBV19, the J gene TRBJ1-2; D ambiguous. CDR1 is LNHDA, CDR2 SQIVND, per germline (reference sequence). This CDR3 region has 13 residues. V gave up 11 bases and J gave up 4 bases, with 17 bases separating them. The CDR3 reads CAQWVGESYGYTF. CDR3 coding DNA: TGTGCCCAGTGGGTTGGGGAGAGCTATGGCTACACCTTC. Variable domain in full (rest from reference TRBV19 and TRBJ1-2): DGGITQSPKYLFRKEGQNVTLSCEQNLNHDAMYWYRQDPGQGLRLIYYSQIVNDFQKGDIAEGYSVSREKKESFPLTVTSAQKNPTAFYLCAQWVGESYGYTFGSGTRLTVV.

The CDR3, as DNA: TGTGCCAGCAGTTCCATCGGGGGGAACACAGATACGCAGTATTTT. Its protein product is CASSSIGGNTDTQYF. The chain is built from TRBV28 and TRBJ2-3; the match to TRBD2 covers 7 bases. Per the germline V gene, CDR1 is MDHEN and CDR2 is SYDVKM. V shed 4 bases, J shed 2 bases, and the junction held 6 bases outside the gene matches. The CDR3 is 15 residues long.

The sample holds a few counts of this clone. The V and J genes are TRBV7-2 and TRBJ2-3; 11 nucleotides agree with TRBD2. Trimming cost V 5 bases and J 0 bases; bases outside gene matches: 4. This CDR3 contains 16 residues. The germline V gene encodes CDR1 SGHTA and CDR2 FQGNSA. The CDR3, as DNA: TGTGCCAGCAGCGGTAGCGGGAGGGGGAGCACAGATACGCAGTATTTT. This codes for CASSGSGRGSTDTQYF.

The chain recombines TRBV11-2 with TRBJ2-7; a possible D gene is TRBD2 (5 bases). Deletions cut 2 bases from V and 0 bases from J, with 8 bases between. Germline V lookup: CDR1 SGHAT, CDR2 FQNNGV. CDR3 length: 14 amino acids. The CDR3 protein is CASSLIGDSYEQYF. CDR3 bases: TGTGCCAGCAGCTTAATCGGGGACTCCTACGAGCAGTACTTC.

The DNA for the CDR3 is TGTGCCAGCAGTAGTCCCCGGTGGGAAGCTTTCTTT. This gives the protein CASSSPRWEAFF. The genes are TRBV28 and TRBJ1-1; D unclear. Germline values: CDR1 MDHEN, CDR2 SYDVKM. The V and J ends lost 5 bases and 8 bases respectively, with 12 bases between them. This CDR3 is 12 amino acids long.

The rearrangement joins TRBV4-1 to TRBJ2-2, with TRBD2 matching over 7 bases. J lost 2 bases, V lost 7 bases, and 10 bases had no gene match. The CDR3 runs to 16 residues. The germline V gene has CDR1 MGHRA and CDR2 YSYEKL. The CDR3 protein is CASTREGSRNTGELFF. For the CDR3, the DNA is TGCGCCAGCACCAGGGAGGGGAGCAGAAACACCGGGGAGCTGTTTTTT.

The V and J genes are TRBV7-2 and TRBJ1-2, with D possibly matching TRBD1 (6 bases). Germline CDR1 is SGHTA and CDR2 is FQGNSA. This CDR3 region has 15 residues. V was clipped by 1 base and J by 2 bases, with 11 bases between them. The DNA of the CDR3 is TGTGCCAGCAGCTTAGTTGTGGGGGCGAACTATGGCTACACCTTC. Protein sequence: CASSLVVGANYGYTF.

This chain uses TRBV19 with TRBJ1-5; possibly TRBD1 for D (6 bases). This CDR3 is built from 15 residues. CDR1 is LNHDA, CDR2 SQIVND, per germline (reference sequence). Trimming stripped 5 bases from V and 1 base from J, with 12 bases between. The CDR3 region has the DNA TGTGCCAGTAGTTCGGTAGGGACAAGCAATCAGCCCCAGCATTTT. Amino acid sequence: CASSSVGTSNQPQHF.

The chain uses TRBV21-1 and TRBJ2-5; TRBD2 is the table's D call and was not checked against the DNA. TRBV21-1 counts as a pseudogene. The CDR3 has 15 amino acids. CDR3 sequence: CASSKVSGTEETQYF. CDR3 in DNA: TGTGCCAGCAGCAAAGTGTCCGGGACTGAAGAGACCCAGTACTTC.

CDR3 bases: TGTGCCAGCAGCTTGGCGGCGGGAGGAGCATGGGAGCAGTACTTC. Its translation: CASSLAAGGAWEQYF. J is TRBJ2-7 and V is TRBV5-8; 8 nucleotides line up with TRBD2. The CDR3 sequence is 15 residues long. J lost 7 bases, V lost 0 bases, and 9 bases had no gene match. Germline-derived CDR1 and CDR2 are SGHTS and YDEGEE.

The rearrangement links TRBV5-4 to TRBJ2-7; 9 positions agree with TRBD1. The junction had 9 bases not matched to a gene; V was cut back by 6 bases and J by 2 bases. This CDR3 comprises 15 residues. CDR1 and CDR2 (germline): SGHNT, YYREEE (reference sequence). Here the CDR3 DNA reads TGTGCCAGCAAACGGGCGGGACAGGGCACCTACGAGCAGTACTTC. Protein product: CASKRAGQGTYEQYF.